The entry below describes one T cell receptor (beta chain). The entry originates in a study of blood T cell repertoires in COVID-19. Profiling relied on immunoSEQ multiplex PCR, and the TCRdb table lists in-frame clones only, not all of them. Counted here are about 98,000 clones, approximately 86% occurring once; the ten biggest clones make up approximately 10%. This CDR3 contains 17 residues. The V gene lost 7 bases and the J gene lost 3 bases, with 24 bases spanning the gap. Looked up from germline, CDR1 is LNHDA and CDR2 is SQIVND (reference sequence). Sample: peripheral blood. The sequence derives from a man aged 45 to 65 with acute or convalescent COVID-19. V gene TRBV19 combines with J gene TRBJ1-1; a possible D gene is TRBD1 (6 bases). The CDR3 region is CASTTWGGSEVHTEAFF. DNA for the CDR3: TGTGCCAGTACCACCTGGGGGGGCTCGGAGGTTCACACTGAAGCTTTCTTT.